This T cell receptor (beta chain) was observed in a study of CD8 T cells in ankylosing spondylitis. 5'-RACE, quantitative and with molecular barcodes, yielded the TCR beta libraries. TCRdb re-called the 5' RACE reads with MiXCR, one entry per CDR3 protein. Of about 840,000 distinct CDR3 sequences in the sample, about 11% are singletons; the top ten hold 0.51%. This clonotype was detected a few times. Antigen: not known. Study-level findings and limits: Blood of patients with ankylosing spondylitis appeared to be characterized by a TCR beta motif of several highly homologous variants. As for the disease-linked clones, they showed a CD8+ phenotype and occurred at relatively low frequencies in peripheral blood. Disease-associated clones were reportedly significantly overrepresented in matched ankylosing spondylitis synovial fluid. Existing reports had already noted some motif variants in reactive arthritis synovial fluid and blood.

Trimming pared 4 bases from V and 1 base from J, leaving 12 bases between. In germline, CDR1 is SGDLS, CDR2 YYNGEE. The length of the CDR3 is 15 residues. The sample taken for sequencing was blood, either unsorted or a sorted T cell fraction (not recorded which). The chain couples TRBV9 to TRBJ1-5, with D perhaps matching TRBD1 (6 bases). This sequence was found in a male donor with ankylosing spondylitis. The CDR3 DNA is TGTGCCAGCAGCCCAACAGGGCTGAGCAATCAGCCCCAGCATTTT. It encodes CASSPTGLSNQPQHF.